Below are 28 T cell receptor beta chains sequenced from a single sample in a study of identical twins listed by TCRdb under 2016. Libraries came from 5' RACE. TCRdb records Illumina HiSeq 2000 as the sequencer. TCRdb passed the public sequencing reads through fastp at Q25 and MiXCR, retaining productive beta sequences. Identical CDR3 proteins give one entry, which carries the most common genes and DNA. The sample table holds approximately 220,000 distinct CDR3 sequences, of which approximately 8.3% were seen once. Roughly 2% of the sample is in the top ten clones. A further study also used this sample, focusing on yellow fever vaccine responses in identical twins.

The sequencing input was memory (CD45RO+) T cells sorted from blood. The sample's cell subset or site, from its label and the paper: CD45RO+ enriched T cells. The receptors originated from a young woman in good health.

The gene calls are TRBV6-2 or TRBV6-3 and TRBJ2-5; 11 bases match TRBD1. V shed 5 bases and J 3 bases; nucleotides not matched to a gene: 8. The CDR3 has 16 amino acids. Germline V CDR1 and CDR2: MNHEY, SVGEGT. CDR3: CASSDRTGGVKETQYF. In DNA, the CDR3 is TGTGCCAGCAGTGACCGGACAGGGGGCGTCAAAGAGACCCAGTACTTC.

In this sample, this clonotype turned up many times. The gene calls are TRBV6-2 or TRBV6-3 and TRBJ1-1; no clear D gene. Germline loops: CDR1 MNHEY, CDR2 SVGEGT. V was cut by 7 bases and J by 11 bases, with 17 bases left in between. The CDR3 loop spans 12 amino acids. CDR3 sequence: CASTTGGFSAFF. CDR3 nucleotides: TGTGCCAGCACCACCGGAGGTTTTAGCGCTTTCTTT.

This clonotype appeared a few times. V gene TRBV28 combines with J gene TRBJ2-7, with D perhaps TRBD1 (5 bases). Germline-derived CDR1 and CDR2 are MDHEN and SYDVKM. CDR3 length equals 14 residues. Trimming took 7 bases from V and 9 from J, leaving 22 bases between them. The CDR3 DNA follows: TGTGCCAGCACCTCACAGGTCTCTGGGATGGGGCAGTACTTC. It encodes CASTSQVSGMGQYF. Full variable domain (remainder filled in from reference TRBV28 and TRBJ2-7): DVKVTQSSRYLVKRTGEKVFLECVQDMDHENMFWYRQDPGLGLRLIYFSYDVKMKEKGDIPEGYSVSREKKERFSLILESASTNQTSMYLCASTSQVSGMGQYFGPGTRLTVT.

This clonotype was counted at least ten times. This chain uses TRBV24-1 with TRBJ2-1, with D possibly matching TRBD2 (6 bases). CDR3 length: 12 residues. V was clipped by 0 bases and J by 15 bases, with 11 bases between them. Germline V gene data show CDR1 as KGHDR and CDR2 as SFDVKD. CDR3 coding DNA: TGTGCCACCAGTGATTTGCGGGGACTTAGGTTCTTC. This gives the protein CATSDLRGLRFF.

The table lists this clonotype with many counts. V usage is TRBV21-1 and J usage is TRBJ2-7; the table gives TRBD1 as D, unverified against the DNA. TRBV21-1 is tagged as a pseudogene. This CDR3 has 16 amino acids. This CDR3 reads CASSKGGWRQSYEQYF. The DNA of the CDR3 is TGTGCCAGCAGCAAAGGGGGGTGGAGGCAGTCCTACGAGCAGTACTTC.

This clonotype was recorded at least ten times. DNA for the CDR3: TGTGCCAGCAGCTTAAAATCCCCAGTTAGCGGGGGACGCACAGATACGCAGTATTTT. Translated: CASSLKSPVSGGRTDTQYF. The rearrangement uses TRBV11-2 and TRBJ2-3; 9 positions agree with TRBD2. CDR3 length: 19 residues. The trim removed 2 bases at V and 1 base at J, leaving 13 bases unmatched. In germline, CDR1 is SGHAT, CDR2 FQNNGV.

This clonotype was seen more than once but under ten times. V and J are TRBV11-1 and TRBJ2-2; the match to TRBD2 covers 13 bases. After removal of 5 bases from V and 3 bases from J, the junction contained 12 bases not matched to a gene. The CDR3 has 19 residues. In germline, CDR1 is SGHAT, CDR2 FQDESV (reference sequence). This chain's CDR3 is CASSPQRTSGSGDTGELFF. CDR3 nucleotides: TGTGCCAGCAGCCCACAGAGGACTAGCGGGAGTGGTGACACCGGGGAGCTGTTTTTT. The whole variable domain, remainder taken from reference TRBV11-1 and TRBJ2-2, is EAEVAQSPRYKITEKSQAVAFWCDPISGHATLYWYRQILGQGPELLVQFQDESVVDDSQLPKDRFSAERLKGVDSTLKIQPAELGDSAMYLCASSPQRTSGSGDTGELFFGEGSRLTVL.

This clonotype was seen ten or more times. The chain recombines TRBV12-3 or TRBV12-4 with TRBJ2-3; a possible D gene is TRBD1 (6 bases). The CDR3 is 14 amino acids. Trimming shortened V by 6 bases and J by 3 bases, and 13 bases separated the two germline ends. The CDR3 bases are TGTGCCAGCAGCCCACTAGGGACAACAGATACGCAGTATTTT. Translation: CASSPLGTTDTQYF.

The sample holds many counts of this clonotype. V is TRBV3-1 and J is TRBJ2-1; D is possibly TRBD1 (6 bases). Trimming took 1 base from V and 0 from J, leaving 10 bases between them. CDR3 size: 16 residues. Looked up from germline, CDR1 is LGHDT and CDR2 is YNNKEL (reference sequence). CDR3 bases: TGTGCCAGCAGCCAAGTCTGGGGGCGCTCCTACAATGAGCAGTTCTTC. It codes for CASSQVWGRSYNEQFF.

The rearrangement uses TRBV4-1 and TRBJ1-3; D gene ambiguous. CDR1 and CDR2 (germline): MGHRA, YSYEKL. This CDR3 region has 13 residues. With 0 bases removed from V and 4 bases from J, the gap between germline ends came to 4 bases. CDR3 nucleotides: TGCGCCAGCAGCCAAGATACAGGAAACACCATATATTTT. It encodes CASSQDTGNTIYF.

V and J are TRBV7-2 and TRBJ2-4, with D unresolved. The CDR3 sequence is 16 residues long. Germline loops: CDR1 SGHTA, CDR2 FQGNSA. The germline V and J ends were trimmed by 1 base and 7 bases, with 17 bases remaining between them. The CDR3 spells CASSLGDWPSANIQYF. In DNA, the CDR3 is TGTGCCAGCAGCTTAGGAGATTGGCCCTCGGCGAACATTCAGTACTTC.

The V call is TRBV12-3 or TRBV12-4, the J call TRBJ2-7; 15 bases agree with TRBD2. V shed 5 bases and J 2 bases; nucleotides not matched to a gene: 1. There are 15 residues in the CDR3. The CDR3 loop reads CASSRTSGGAYEQYF. DNA of the CDR3: TGTGCCAGCAGTCGGACTAGCGGGGGGGCCTACGAGCAGTACTTC.

This sequence joins TRBV15 and TRBJ2-6; 7 bases map to TRBD1. In germline, CDR1 is LNHNV, CDR2 YYDKDF (reference sequence). The CDR3 contains 16 residues. Trimming removed 2 bases from V and 2 bases from J; junction bases left unmatched: 3. Here the CDR3 DNA reads TGTGCCACCAGCAGATCCCAGGGGGCTGGGGCCAACGTCCTGACTTTC. Its protein is CATSRSQGAGANVLTF.

Only a few counts were recorded for this clonotype. Germline and junction disagree at one end, which may indicate a read error. V is TRBV4-1 and J is TRBJ2-3; 7 bases are a match to TRBD2. Germline CDR1 is MGHRA and CDR2 is YSYEKL. The CDR3 consists of 17 residues. The DNA for the CDR3 is TGCGCCAGCAGCCAAGGAGTCTCGGGACTACCTACAGATACGCAGGATTTT. It specifies CASSQGVSGLPTDTQDF.

This chain uses TRBV7-9 with TRBJ2-3, with 11 bases aligning to TRBD2. The ends lost 2 bases at V and 4 bases at J; junction bases unmatched: 2. The CDR3 runs 15 residues. The germline gives CDR1 SEHNR, CDR2 FQNEAQ (reference sequence). The CDR3 sequence is CASSLLAGGADTQYF. The CDR3 DNA sequence: TGTGCCAGCAGCTTACTAGCGGGGGGCGCAGATACGCAGTATTTT.

At least ten counts were recorded for this clonotype. The genes are TRBV5-6 and TRBJ2-7; perhaps TRBD1 as D (6 bases). The germline V and J ends were trimmed by 4 bases and 2 bases, with 13 bases remaining between them. CDR3 length equals 14 residues. In germline, CDR1 is SGHDT, CDR2 YYEEEE. CDR3 nucleotide sequence: TGTGCCAGCAGCAGACTCCGGACAGCCTACGAGCAGTACTTC. Protein sequence: CASSRLRTAYEQYF.

This clonotype was seen only a few times. The chain carries TRBV5-1 and TRBJ2-5, with 7 nucleotides matching TRBD1. CDR3 length equals 13 residues. J gave up 4 bases and V 2 bases, and 2 bases lay outside the gene matches. CDR1 SGHRS and CDR2 YFSETQ come from the germline V gene. The CDR3 sequence is CASSFGDRETQYF. The CDR3 DNA reads TGCGCCAGCAGCTTTGGGGACAGAGAGACCCAGTACTTC.

This clonotype has at least ten counts. The chain recombines TRBV20-1 with TRBJ1-5; 9 positions match TRBD1. The V segment lost 4 bases and the J segment 5 bases; nucleotides outside the gene matches: 9. Germline V gives CDR1 DFQATT, CDR2 SNEGSKA (reference sequence). CDR3 length: 15 amino acids. In nucleotides, the CDR3 is TGCAGTGCTATCCGTACAGGGGGCGAATATCAGCCCCAGCATTTT. Amino acid sequence: CSAIRTGGEYQPQHF.

This clonotype was recorded a few times. The V and J genes are TRBV24-1 and TRBJ2-3; 8 positions match TRBD1. The ends lost 2 bases at V and 9 bases at J; junction bases unmatched: 9. The CDR3 totals 15 residues. Germline CDR1 and CDR2: KGHDR and SFDVKD. CDR3 sequence: CATSDSGQGRGTQYF. In DNA form, the CDR3 reads TGTGCCACCAGTGATTCCGGACAGGGTAGGGGGACGCAGTATTTT.

This clonotype came up many times. The chain combines TRBV5-1 with TRBJ1-4; D call uncertain. CDR1 SGHRS and CDR2 YFSETQ come from the germline V gene. Trimming left V 0 bases short and J 2 bases short, with 8 bases between. The CDR3 loop spans 15 amino acids. CDR3 protein: CASSLGGTTNEKLFF. The CDR3 bases are TGCGCCAGCAGCTTGGGAGGAACGACTAATGAAAAACTGTTTTTT.

This sequence joins TRBV6-2 or TRBV6-3 and TRBJ2-3; unclear D gene. V lost 8 bases to trimming and J lost 2 bases, with 17 bases between them. The germline V gene has CDR1 MNHEY and CDR2 SVGEGT. CDR3 length: 15 residues. CDR3 in DNA: TGTGCCAGCCCCTCAAAAGACGATATCACAGATACGCAGTATTTT. Translating it yields CASPSKDDITDTQYF.

This chain uses TRBV2 with TRBJ2-3, with D uncertain. Germline CDR1 and CDR2: SNHLY and FYNNEI. Trimming cost V 0 bases and J 6 bases, with 7 bases left between them. This CDR3 spans 13 amino acids. Here the CDR3 DNA reads TGTGCCAGCAGTGAAGCGCTTTGGGATACGCAGTATTTT. As protein: CASSEALWDTQYF.

This clonotype was counted many times. The chain employs TRBV5-1 and TRBJ2-1, with 9 nucleotides matching TRBD2. The V gene's germline CDR1 is SGHRS and CDR2 YFSETQ. The CDR3 runs to 15 residues. With V trimmed by 0 bases and J by 9 bases, 7 bases remained unmatched. In DNA form, the CDR3 reads TGCGCCAGCAGCTTGGGTAGCGGGGGCATGGGTGAGCAGTTCTTC. Translated: CASSLGSGGMGEQFF.

The chain couples TRBV27 to TRBJ2-7; the D gene is possibly TRBD1 (6 bases). The CDR3 has 12 residues. CDR1 is MNHEY and CDR2 is SMNVEV in the germline V gene (reference sequence). Trimming took 5 bases from V and 7 from J, leaving 12 bases between them. Here the CDR3 DNA reads TGTGCCAGCAGTCCCCAAGGACAGGAGCAGTACTTC. This codes for CASSPQGQEQYF.

V is TRBV9 and J is TRBJ2-5; TRBD2 aligns across 9 bases. The CDR3 loop spans 16 amino acids. Germline V gene lookup returns CDR1 SGDLS and CDR2 YYNGEE. After removal of 4 bases from V and 4 bases from J, the junction contained 11 bases not matched to a gene. Here the CDR3 reads CASSLAGTSPGETQYF. DNA of the CDR3: TGTGCCAGCAGCTTAGCCGGGACTAGCCCCGGAGAGACCCAGTACTTC. Based on the CDR3 plus reference TRBV9 and TRBJ2-5, the full variable domain is DSGVTQTPKHLITATGQRVTLRCSPRSGDLSVYWYQQSLDQGLQFLIQYYNGEERAKGNILERFSAQQFPDLHSELNLSSLELGDSALYFCASSLAGTSPGETQYFGPGTRLLVL.

This clonotype was found many times. CDR3 amino acids: CASNRDLRGGYGEQFF. The CDR3 region has the DNA TGCGCCAGCAACCGTGATCTAAGAGGGGGCTACGGTGAGCAGTTCTTC. The chain links TRBV5-1 to TRBJ2-1; 7 bases match TRBD1. The length of the CDR3 is 16 residues. V gave up 6 bases and J gave up 9 bases; unmatched junction bases: 18. Germline V gives CDR1 SGHRS, CDR2 YFSETQ.

This clonotype was counted only a few times. V is TRBV15 and J is TRBJ2-7; TRBD2 matches 9 bases. Trimming removed 5 bases from V and 3 bases from J; junction bases left unmatched: 11. This CDR3 is built from 16 residues. CDR1 LNHNV and CDR2 YYDKDF come from the germline V gene (reference sequence). This chain's CDR3 is CATSSQGVRGGYEQYF. CDR3 DNA sequence: TGTGCCACCAGCTCCCAGGGTGTGCGGGGGGGCTACGAGCAGTACTTC. The whole variable domain, remainder taken from reference TRBV15 and TRBJ2-7, is DAMVIQNPRYQVTQFGKPVTLSCSQTLNHNVMYWYQQKSSQAPKLLFHYYDKDFNNEADTPDNFQSRRPNTSFCFLDIRSPGLGDTAMYLCATSSQGVRGGYEQYFGPGTRLTVT.

This clonotype was counted a few times. V usage is TRBV10-2 and J usage is TRBJ2-1; the match to TRBD2 covers 11 bases. Losses at the gene ends were 9 bases for V and 5 bases for J; bases not matched to a gene: 12. CDR1 and CDR2 (germline): WSHSY, SAAADI. This CDR3 is 16 amino acids long. CDR3 protein: CARATSGSSSHNEQFF. CDR3 DNA: TGCGCCAGGGCTACTAGCGGGAGTAGTAGCCACAATGAGCAGTTCTTC.